These 10 T cell receptor beta chains came from one sample sequenced in a study of control samples from healthy donors and cancer patients. Libraries were prepared by immunoSEQ multiplex PCR; TCRdb keeps only in-frame clonotypes and omits some of them. In the table there are about 140,000 clones, less than 95% of which are singletons. Material: blood. These receptors originate from a man aged 18 to 30 in good health.

The chain has TRBV7-9 and TRBJ1-2; 10 bases agree with TRBD1. Germline CDR1 SEHNR, CDR2 FQNEAQ (reference sequence). V lost 2 bases to trimming and J lost 4 bases; unmatched junction nucleotides: 7. This CDR3 contains 16 residues. CDR3 bases: TGTGCCAGCAGCTTACCAGGGACAGGGGTCGGCTATGGCTACACCTTC. It is translated as CASSLPGTGVGYGYTF.

The chain links TRBV6-2 or TRBV6-3 to TRBJ2-7; D gene unclear. This CDR3 comprises 13 residues. Germline CDR1 MNHEY, CDR2 SVGEGT. The V gene lost 0 bases and the J gene lost 6 bases, with 9 bases spanning the gap. The CDR3 is CASSYSKGSEQYF. Here the CDR3 DNA reads TGTGCCAGCAGTTACTCGAAAGGGTCCGAGCAGTACTTC.

The chain recombines TRBV2 with TRBJ2-6; D is unclear. The CDR3 consists of 12 residues. Germline-derived CDR1 and CDR2 are SNHLY and FYNNEI. Trimming cost V 4 bases and J 5 bases, with 3 bases left between them. DNA for the CDR3: TGTGCCAGCAGTGGCTGGGCCAACGTCCTGACTTTC. Translation gives CASSGWANVLTF.

The rearrangement joins TRBV6-5 to TRBJ2-7; possibly TRBD1 or TRBD2 for D (5 bases each). Germline CDR1 is MNHEY and CDR2 is SVGAGI. V was pared by 5 bases and J by 2 bases, with 13 bases between. This CDR3 is built from 14 residues. CDR3 region: CASSISMGAYEQYF. In nucleotides, the CDR3 is TGTGCCAGCAGTATCTCTATGGGGGCCTACGAGCAGTACTTC.

The CDR3 sequence: CASSLASGTDTQYF. CDR3 coding DNA: TGTGCCAGCAGCTTGGCCTCGGGCACAGATACGCAGTATTTT. This chain uses TRBV5-4 with TRBJ2-3; D is undetermined. The CDR3 consists of 14 residues. CDR1 is SGHNT and CDR2 is YYREEE in the germline V gene (reference sequence). V lost 0 bases, J lost 1 base, and 6 bases lay in between.

V usage is TRBV7-2 and J usage is TRBJ2-3, with unresolved D. Germline loops: CDR1 SGHTA, CDR2 FQGNSA. V lost 5 bases and J lost 0, with 9 bases in between. There are 14 residues in the CDR3. The DNA of the CDR3 is TGTGCCAGCAGCCTCGTAGGGAGCACAGATACGCAGTATTTT. It specifies CASSLVGSTDTQYF. The whole variable domain, filled in from reference TRBV7-2 and TRBJ2-3, reads GAGVSQSPSNKVTEKGKDVELRCDPISGHTALYWYRQSLGQGLEFLIYFQGNSAPDKSGLPSDRFSAERTGGSVSTLTIQRTQQEDSAVYLCASSLVGSTDTQYFGPGTRLTVL.

The rearrangement uses TRBV6-2 or TRBV6-3 and TRBJ2-5; D perhaps matches TRBD1 (6 bases). Trimming pared 1 base from V and 5 bases from J, leaving 11 bases between. The germline V gene encodes CDR1 MNHEY and CDR2 SVGEGT. The CDR3 sequence is 14 residues long. CDR3: CASSYWGRGETQYF. The CDR3 nucleotides are TGTGCCAGCAGTTACTGGGGCAGGGGCGAGACCCAGTACTTC.

The chain is built from TRBV5-6 and TRBJ1-2; D call uncertain. CDR3 length equals 11 residues. Germline V lookup: CDR1 SGHDT, CDR2 YYEEEE. Trimming took off 3 bases at V and 3 bases at J, with 3 bases between the two ends. The CDR3 region is CASSWYYGYTF. The CDR3 nucleotides read TGTGCCAGCAGCTGGTACTATGGCTACACCTTC.

In its sample, this clone was seen a few times. Within the sample, other DNA sequences also encode this same CDR3. V gene TRBV5-1 combines with J gene TRBJ1-3; D call uncertain. The length of the CDR3 is 15 residues. With 0 bases removed from V and 2 bases from J, the gap between germline ends came to 9 bases. Per germline, CDR1 SGHRS and CDR2 YFSETQ. The CDR3 here is CASSLVAGAGNTIYF. CDR3 coding DNA: TGCGCCAGCAGCTTGGTCGCGGGTGCTGGAAACACCATATATTTT.

The chain joins TRBV6-6 to TRBJ1-5; D may be TRBD1 (5 bases). The CDR3 totals 17 residues. Trimming took off 5 bases at V and 0 bases at J, with 17 bases between the two ends. The germline gives CDR1 MNHNY, CDR2 SVGAGI (reference sequence). The CDR3 loop reads CASSHTPPGGSNQPQHF. The CDR3 DNA reads TGTGCCAGCAGTCATACCCCTCCTGGGGGTAGCAATCAGCCCCAGCATTTT.